The T cell receptor beta chain described here comes from a study of cytomegalovirus exposure and HLA in healthy donors. Overall study: HLA-typed donors were the source of around 77 million unique TCRs held in an early data release. Study-level findings and limits: Per published reports, the classifier diagnosed cytomegalovirus status with high specificity and sensitivity. Segments of the TCR beta V type were, in most cases, productive about 90% or about 30% of the time in an earlier analysis.

This CDR3 spans 14 amino acids. The V and J ends lost 4 bases and 5 bases respectively, with 12 bases between them. Germline CDR1 SGHNT, CDR2 YENEEA. On this clone: As yet, its antigen is unknown.

The PCR ran on 60 Vbeta and 13 Jbeta primers. Original methodology: Later, an analysis found some 80 million unique TCR beta chains, and 9.5 million to 12 million of these were shared. The method was immunoSEQ multiplex PCR; TCRdb's version includes in-frame clones alone and lacks a portion of them. Clone size and the V and J calls come from that table; the DNA yielded D and trimming. The data contain some 110,000 clones, around 60% of them singletons. What was sequenced was PBMCs. J is TRBJ2-1 and V is TRBV11-3, with D perhaps matching TRBD1 (6 bases). The TCR was taken from a middle-aged woman in good health and CMV-seropositive. CDR3 loop: CASSYTQGNNEQFF. The CDR3 DNA follows: TGTGCCAGCAGCTACACACAGGGAAACAATGAGCAGTTCTTC.